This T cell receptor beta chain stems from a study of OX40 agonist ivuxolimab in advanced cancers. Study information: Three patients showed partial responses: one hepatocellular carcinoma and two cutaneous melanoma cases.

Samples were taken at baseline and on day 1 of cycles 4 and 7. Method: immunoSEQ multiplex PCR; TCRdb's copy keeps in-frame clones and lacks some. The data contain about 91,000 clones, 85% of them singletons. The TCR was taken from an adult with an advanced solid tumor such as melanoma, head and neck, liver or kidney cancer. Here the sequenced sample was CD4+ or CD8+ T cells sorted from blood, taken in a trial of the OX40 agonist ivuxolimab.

The CDR3 loop reads CASSPPGADYSNQPQHF. The CDR3 nucleotides read TGTGCCAGCTCACCACCCGGCGCAGATTATAGCAATCAGCCCCAGCATTTT. V is TRBV18 and J is TRBJ1-5, with D hard to call. The V gene's germline CDR1 is KGHSH and CDR2 LQKENI. The V end lost 0 bases, the J end lost 0 bases, and 12 bases lay between the germline ends. The CDR3 is 17 amino acids.